The 13 T cell receptor beta chains below were found in one sample sequenced in a study of CD8 T cells in Susac syndrome (dated by TCRdb to about 2019). The library was produced with the immunoSEQ multiplex PCR assay. RNA was extracted with the RNeasy kit and roughly 0.45 to 1 ug was reverse transcribed using random hexamers. Using fastp trimming at Q25 and MiXCR clonotype assembly, TCRdb reanalyzed the public sequencing data and kept in-frame beta chains. Each entry merges the rows of one CDR3 protein and shows their most common DNA and genes. For this sample there are roughly 89,000 distinct CDR3 sequences; around 96% appear just once. The ten top clones hold approximately 0.42% of the sample. The source material was CD8+ T cells from PBMCs. The receptors were sampled from a human donor with Susac syndrome.

The chain employs TRBV12-3 or TRBV12-4 and TRBJ2-1; 9 bases align to TRBD2. This CDR3 contains 17 residues. The junction had 9 bases not matched to a gene; V was cut back by 3 bases and J by 3 bases. CDR3 in DNA: TGTGCCAGCAGTTTCACATCTAGCGGGGAACTCTACAATGAGCAGTTCTTC. Residues: CASSFTSSGELYNEQFF.

The J gene is TRBJ2-5, the V gene TRBV15; weak D call: TRBD1 (6 bases). The V end was cut by 4 bases, the J end by 2 bases, with 17 bases between. Germline V CDR1 and CDR2: LNHNV, YYDKDF (reference sequence). The CDR3 spans 16 residues. The CDR3 region has the DNA TGTGCCACCAGCACCCACCCCGACAGGCAACAAGAGACCCAGTACTTC. Translating gives CATSTHPDRQQETQYF.

This clonotype showed up just once. The gene calls are TRBV30 and TRBJ1-2; the D gene is possibly TRBD1 (6 bases). V was clipped by 1 base and J by 6 bases, with 24 bases between them. Germline loops: CDR1 GTSNPN, CDR2 SVGIG (reference sequence). The CDR3 runs to 17 residues. CDR3 bases: TGTGCCTGGAGTGACGACAGGAGGCGACTCTATTCCGATGGCTACACCTTC. Translating it yields CAWSDDRRRLYSDGYTF.

The rearrangement joins TRBV12-3 or TRBV12-4 to TRBJ1-1, with 7 bases matching TRBD1. The CDR3 consists of 18 residues. With 6 bases clipped from V and 0 bases from J, the junction kept 16 bases outside the gene matches. The chain's CDR3 is CASRSRDLTGQMNTEAFF. CDR3 DNA: TGTGCCAGCAGATCCCGAGATCTGACGGGACAGATGAACACTGAAGCTTTCTTT.

For this clonotype: The junction shows a germline mismatch at one end, possibly a read error. The rearrangement uses TRBV5-6 and TRBJ1-5, with a tentative D call TRBD1 (6 bases). CDR1 and CDR2 (germline): SGHDT, YYEEEE. The CDR3 length is 11 residues. The CDR3 DNA reads TGCAGGACAGCCGAGGGGCAGCCCCAGCATTTT. Amino acids: CRTAEGQPQHF.

V and J are TRBV28 and TRBJ2-7; D remains unclear. The CDR3 contains 17 residues. Germline V gene data show CDR1 as MDHEN and CDR2 as SYDVKM. V lost 1 base and J 0 bases, leaving 16 bases between the germline ends. In DNA, the CDR3 is TGTGCCAGCAGTTTATTGCTCCGACGGACCAGCTCCTACGAGCAGTACTTC. It is translated as CASSLLLRRTSSYEQYF.

The chain employs TRBV4-3 and TRBJ1-1; D call uncertain. Trimming took 0 bases from V and 3 from J, leaving 8 bases between them. The CDR3 spans 14 residues. Germline loops: CDR1 LGHNA, CDR2 YSLEER. CDR3 nucleotides: TGCGCCAGCAGCCAAGACAGGAGCTACACTGAAGCTTTCTTT. This gives the protein CASSQDRSYTEAFF.

V and J are TRBV20-1 and TRBJ2-2; D is unclear. Trimming pared 1 base from V and 6 bases from J, leaving 6 bases between. The V gene's germline CDR1 is DFQATT and CDR2 SNEGSKA (reference sequence). The CDR3 runs 12 residues. CDR3 DNA sequence: TGCAGTGCTAGAGGAAGAGCCGGGGAGCTGTTTTTT. Protein sequence: CSARGRAGELFF.

V gene TRBV5-4 combines with J gene TRBJ1-1, with D possibly matching TRBD1 (6 bases). The germline CDR1 and CDR2 sequences are SGHNT and YYREEE (reference sequence). The CDR3 length is 14 residues. Trimming left V 2 bases short and J 8 bases short, with 16 bases between. The CDR3 nucleotides read TGTGCCAGCAGCTTCCTTGGGGGCCTCCGGGAAGCTTTCTTT. Its translation: CASSFLGGLREAFF.

J is TRBJ1-5 and V is TRBV2; tentatively, D is TRBD1 (6 bases). Germline V gene lookup returns CDR1 SNHLY and CDR2 FYNNEI. V shed 3 bases and J shed 4 bases, with 13 bases lying between them. CDR3 size: 15 residues. CDR3 nucleotide sequence: TGTGCCAGCAGTGAGAAGGGACAAACAAATCAGCCCCAGCATTTT. As protein: CASSEKGQTNQPQHF.

J is TRBJ1-1 and V is TRBV20-1; D is possibly TRBD1 (5 bases). From germline, CDR1 is DFQATT and CDR2 SNEGSKA (reference sequence). V was cut by 0 bases and J by 1 base, with 12 bases left in between. The CDR3 runs to 15 residues. CDR3 sequence reads: CSARDRPRENTEAFF. CDR3 bases: TGCAGTGCTAGAGACCGACCCAGGGAGAACACTGAAGCTTTCTTT.

This clonotype has a single count. CDR3 amino acids: CASSYSRGRQPQHF. The CDR3 nucleotides read TGTGCCAGCAGTTACTCAAGGGGGCGGCAGCCCCAGCATTTT. V usage is TRBV6-2 or TRBV6-3 and J usage is TRBJ1-5, with TRBD1 matching over 7 bases. This CDR3 is 14 amino acids long. Germline CDR1 and CDR2: MNHEY and SVGEGT. The junction had 3 bases not matched to a gene; V was cut back by 0 bases and J by 7 bases.

This chain joins TRBV20-1 and TRBJ2-3; 8 nucleotides match TRBD2. The CDR3 is made up of 13 amino acids. V gave up 5 bases and J gave up 8 bases; unmatched junction bases: 9. Germline CDR1 and CDR2: DFQATT and SNEGSKA (reference sequence). The CDR3 region has the DNA TGCAGTGCTCGTTACCGGACTAGCATTACGCAGTATTTT. This gives the protein CSARYRTSITQYF.